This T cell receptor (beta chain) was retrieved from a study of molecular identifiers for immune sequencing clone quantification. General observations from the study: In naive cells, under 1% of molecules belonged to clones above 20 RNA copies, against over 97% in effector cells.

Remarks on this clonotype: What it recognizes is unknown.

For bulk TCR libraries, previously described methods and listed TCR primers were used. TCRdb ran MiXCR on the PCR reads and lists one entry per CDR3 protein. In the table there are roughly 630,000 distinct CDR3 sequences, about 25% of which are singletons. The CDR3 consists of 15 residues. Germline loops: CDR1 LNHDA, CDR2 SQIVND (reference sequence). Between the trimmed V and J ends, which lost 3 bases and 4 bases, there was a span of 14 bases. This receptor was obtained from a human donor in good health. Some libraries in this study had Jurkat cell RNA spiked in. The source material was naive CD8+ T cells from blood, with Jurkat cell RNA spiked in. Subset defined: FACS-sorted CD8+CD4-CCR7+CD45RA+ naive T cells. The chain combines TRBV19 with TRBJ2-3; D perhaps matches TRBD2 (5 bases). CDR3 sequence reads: CASSINQGRADTQYF. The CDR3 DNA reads TGTGCCAGTAGTATTAACCAAGGGCGGGCAGATACGCAGTATTTT. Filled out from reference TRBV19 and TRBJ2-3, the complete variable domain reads DGGITQSPKYLFRKEGQNVTLSCEQNLNHDAMYWYRQDPGQGLRLIYYSQIVNDFQKGDIAEGYSVSREKKESFPLTVTSAQKNPTAFYLCASSINQGRADTQYFGPGTRLTVL.